This is a list of T cell receptor beta chains from one sample in a study of Tregs in tolerant kidney transplant recipients. These receptors' antigens are unknown. TCRdb keeps only in-frame clones here, not all; method: immunoSEQ multiplex PCR. The sample shows 35,000 to 50,000 clones, nearly 97% of them seen only once. The specimen was Tregs from blood cultured with allogeneic cells. The receptors here all came from a human donor in good health. CDR3s include the opening cysteine and the closing phenylalanine or tryptophan. Each record gives: D gene, clone size, J gene, V gene, CDR3 DNA, CDR3 protein. A D gene is named only where the DNA matches it firmly. Part of the rows lack a size; the others show once, few, many or a class for expanded clones.

>-|-|TRBJ1-1|TRBV6-1
TGTGCCAGCAGTGAAGCGCGTGATTCGGTAGCTTTCTTT
CASSEARDSVAFF
>-|-|TRBJ1-1|TRBV7-9
TGTGCCAGCAGCTTGGCCCGGGGCACTGAAGCTTTCTTT
CASSLARGTEAFF
>TRBD1|-|TRBJ1-1|TRBV6-6
TGTGCCAGCAGGAACAGGGGGTTAAACACTGAAGCTTTCTTT
CASRNRGLNTEAFF
>TRBD2|-|TRBJ2-5|TRBV5-1
TGCGCCAGCAGCTATGGACTAGCGGGGATCCAAGAGACCCAGTACTTC
CASSYGLAGIQETQYF
>-|once|TRBJ2-5|TRBV18
TGTGCCAGCTCACCAGATATAGCGGAAGATAGAGAGACCCAGTACTTC
CASSPDIAEDRETQYF
>-|once|TRBJ2-7|TRBV7-7
TGTGCTAGCAGCTTAGCGGAAGGGGTGGGGGAGCAGTACTTC
CASSLAEGVGEQYF
>TRBD1|-|TRBJ2-7|TRBV7-2
TGTGCCAGCAGCCCAGACAGGGGATCCGAGCAGTACTTC
CASSPDRGSEQYF
>-|-|TRBJ2-2|TRBV19
TGTGCCAGTAGTATGAATTTCCGGACGGTTACCGGGGAGCTGTTTTTT
CASSMNFRTVTGELFF
>-|-|TRBJ2-2|TRBV30
TGTGCCTGGAGTAAGGGGGTGCCCGGGGAGCTGTTTTTT
CAWSKGVPGELFF
>-|-|TRBJ2-4|TRBV5-4
TGTGCCAGCAGCTTGGGAGGGAACCGGGGAAACATTCAGTACTTC
CASSLGGNRGNIQYF
>-|-|TRBJ1-2|TRBV2
TGTGCCAGCAGACCAGGGGCTCCCTATGGCTACACCTTC
CASRPGAPYGYTF
>-|-|TRBJ2-1|TRBV19
TGTGCCAGTAGTATTAAAGGGATATCCCCTCTCGAGGAGCAGTTCTTC
CASSIKGISPLEEQFF
>-|-|TRBJ2-1|TRBV5-1
TGCGCCAGCAGCTTGAGCTACAATGAGCAGTTCTTC
CASSLSYNEQFF
>-|-|TRBJ1-5|TRBV6-5
TGTGCCAGCAGTTACGTGGTGGATCAGCCCCAGCATTTT
CASSYVVDQPQHF
>-|-|TRBJ2-5|TRBV5-1
TGCGCCAGCAGCTTCGGCGGGAAGGAGACCCAGTACTTC
CASSFGGKETQYF
>-|-|TRBJ2-7|TRBV6-6
TGTGCCAGCAGTTACCCCCCGGCAGGGATCTCCTACGAGCAGTACTTC
CASSYPPAGISYEQYF
>-|-|TRBJ2-6|TRBV6-6
TGTGCCAGCACCTACGGGGGCACTGGGGCCAACGTCCTGACTTTC
CASTYGGTGANVLTF
>-|-|TRBJ2-6|TRBV19
TGTGCCAGCGTCGACGGAAGCTCTGGGGCCAACGTCCTGACTTTC
CASVDGSSGANVLTF
>TRBD2|-|TRBJ2-1|TRBV29-1
TGCAGCGTTGAACCTAGCGGGGTCTCCTACAATGAGCAGTTCTTC
CSVEPSGVSYNEQFF
>-|-|TRBJ2-2|TRBV5-1
TGCGCCAGCAGCTTGAGGACAGTGCTACCCACCGGGGAGCTGTTTTTT
CASSLRTVLPTGELFF
>-|-|TRBJ2-1|TRBV5-1
TGCGCCAGCATCCCGGGGGGCCCCTCCTACAATGAGCAGTTCTTC
CASIPGGPSYNEQFF
>-|-|TRBJ2-3|TRBV19
TGTGCCAGTAGTATAGACCCTAGCAGCACAGATACGCAGTATTTT
CASSIDPSSTDTQYF
>-|-|TRBJ2-5|TRBV4-2
TGTGCCAGCAGCCAAGAAGAAACGAGGGGAGAGACCCAGTACTTC
CASSQEETRGETQYF
>TRBD2|-|TRBJ2-3|TRBV5-1
TGCGCCAGCAGCCTTAGCGGGGGAGGCACAGATACGCAGTATTTT
CASSLSGGGTDTQYF
>-|few|TRBJ2-7|TRBV6-5
TGTGCCAGCAGAAGAGTTGGGGGGAACTACGAGCAGTACTTC
CASRRVGGNYEQYF
>-|-|TRBJ2-7|TRBV2
TGTGCCAGCAGCGCGCGGTACGAGCAGTACTTC
CASSARYEQYF
>TRBD1|-|TRBJ1-2|TRBV19
TGTGCCAGTAGTATCAAGGGACAGGGGGTTAGCTATGGCTACACCTTC
CASSIKGQGVSYGYTF
>-|-|TRBJ1-1|TRBV5-6
TGTGCCAGCAGCTTGCTGAACACTGAAGCTTTCTTT
CASSLLNTEAFF
>-|-|TRBJ2-3|TRBV5-6
TGTGCCAGCAGCCCCAGCACAGATACGCAGTATTTT
CASSPSTDTQYF
>-|-|TRBJ1-3|TRBV7-9
TGTGCCAGCAGCCAACTGAGGGGTCCTGGAAACACCATATATTTT
CASSQLRGPGNTIYF
>TRBD1|-|TRBJ1-2|TRBV6-5
TGTGCCAGCAGTTACTCTAGGCAGGGGGCAGGTGGCTACACCTTC
CASSYSRQGAGGYTF
>TRBD2|-|TRBJ2-1|TRBV5-1
TGCGCCAGCAGCTTGGAGCAGGGGCGGCGGGAGGGGAGCTCCTACAATGAGCAGTTCTTC
CASSLEQGRREGSSYNEQFF
>TRBD1|-|TRBJ2-5|TRBV6-5
TGTGCCAGCAGTCAACCGGGACAGGAGGGAGAGACCCAGTACTTC
CASSQPGQEGETQYF
>-|-|TRBJ1-5|TRBV6-1
TGTGCCAGCAGTGAATGGGGGAACAGGCCGTATAGCAATCAGCCCCAGCATTTT
CASSEWGNRPYSNQPQHF
>TRBD2|-|TRBJ2-3|TRBV18
TGTGCCAGCTCACCACAAAGCGGGAGGATGGGCGCAGATACGCAGTATTTT
CASSPQSGRMGADTQYF
>-|-|TRBJ2-2|TRBV7-8
TGTGCCAGCAGGCGACGTGGGGGGCCCACCGGGGAGCTGTTTTTT
CASRRRGGPTGELFF
>-|-|TRBJ1-2|TRBV10-3
TGTGCCATCAGTGATCTGAGTAACTATGGCTACACCTTC
CAISDLSNYGYTF
>-|-|TRBJ1-2|TRBV14
TGTGCCAGCAGCCAAGGGCAGGTGTATGGCTACACCTTC
CASSQGQVYGYTF
>TRBD2|-|TRBJ2-6|TRBV19
TGTGCCAGTAGTCTTCGACTAGCGGGGCACTCTGGGGCCAACGTCCTGACTTTC
CASSLRLAGHSGANVLTF
>TRBD2|-|TRBJ2-3|TRBV5-1
TGCGCCAGCACCTTGGGGGGGATGATCACAGATACGCAGTATTTT
CASTLGGMITDTQYF
>-|-|TRBJ1-2|TRBV5-6
TGTGCCAGCAGCCGCCGGGTCGGGGGCTACACCTTC
CASSRRVGGYTF
>-|once|TRBJ2-2|TRBV5-1
TGCGCCAGCAGCTGGCGGGTCTACACCGGGGAGCTGTTTTTT
CASSWRVYTGELFF
>-|-|TRBJ1-1|TRBV19
TGTGCCAGCAAACGAGAGAACACTGAAGCTTTCTTT
CASKRENTEAFF
>-|-|TRBJ2-1|TRBV5-4
TGTGCCAGCAGCTTCGGGGCCCCCCACTACGCTGAGCAGTTCTTC
CASSFGAPHYAEQFF
>-|-|TRBJ1-1|TRBV7-9
TGTGCCAGCAGCTTAGAGACTGCCCTTGTTGCTTTCTTT
CASSLETALVAFF
>-|-|TRBJ1-2|TRBV6-5
TGTGCCAGCAGTTACAGCCGGGGGGTCTATGCCTACACCTTC
CASSYSRGVYAYTF
>TRBD1|-|TRBJ2-2|TRBV29-1
TGCAGCGTGGCCGGGACAGGGGTATCCCCAAACACCGGGGAGCTGTTTTTT
CSVAGTGVSPNTGELFF
>-|-|TRBJ2-3|TRBV5-4
TGTGCCAGCAGCCCCCGTCTAGCGACTAGCACAGATACGCAGTATTTT
CASSPRLATSTDTQYF
>-|-|TRBJ1-4|TRBV6-5
TGTGCCAGCAGTTACAGCCAGACAGCAACTAATGAAAAACTGTTTTTT
CASSYSQTATNEKLFF
>-|-|TRBJ2-7|TRBV5-1
TGCGCCAGCAGCTTGGTAGCGGGACAGGTGATCTCCAATAGGTCCTACGAGCAGTACTTC
CASSLVAGQVISNRSYEQYF
>-|-|TRBJ2-7|TRBV7-8
TGTGCCAGCAGCCCCAGGGGGGGGAGAGACGAGCAGTACTTC
CASSPRGGRDEQYF
>-|-|TRBJ1-1|TRBV6-5
TGTGCCAGCAGTTACTCTCCGACCGAGAACACTGAAGCTTTCTTT
CASSYSPTENTEAFF
>-|-|TRBJ1-5|TRBV2
TGTGCCAGCAGTGAATGGGCCCAGCCCCAGCATTTT
CASSEWAQPQHF
>-|-|TRBJ2-6|TRBV5-5
TGTGCCAGCCCCCGTTTTGTCGCACAAAGTCGGGCCAACGTCCTGACTTTC
CASPRFVAQSRANVLTF
>-|-|TRBJ1-1|TRBV19
TGTGCCAGTAGTATAGGCAGGGGCACTGAAGCTTTCTTT
CASSIGRGTEAFF
>TRBD1|-|TRBJ1-1|TRBV18
TGTGCCAGCTCACCCCGGACAGGGATGAGTACTGAAGCTTTCTTT
CASSPRTGMSTEAFF
>-|once|TRBJ1-1|TRBV6-5
TGTGCCAGCAGGTTTACAGGGCCGAACACTGAAGCTTTCTTT
CASRFTGPNTEAFF
>-|-|TRBJ1-4|TRBV6-1
TGTGCCAGCAGTGAAGCGCTCGGCTCGTCCTCGGGTGAAAAACTGTTTTTT
CASSEALGSSSGEKLFF
>TRBD1|-|TRBJ1-5|TRBV6-1
TGTGCCAGCAGGGGACCAGGGGGCGGTCAGCCCCAGCATTTT
CASRGPGGGQPQHF